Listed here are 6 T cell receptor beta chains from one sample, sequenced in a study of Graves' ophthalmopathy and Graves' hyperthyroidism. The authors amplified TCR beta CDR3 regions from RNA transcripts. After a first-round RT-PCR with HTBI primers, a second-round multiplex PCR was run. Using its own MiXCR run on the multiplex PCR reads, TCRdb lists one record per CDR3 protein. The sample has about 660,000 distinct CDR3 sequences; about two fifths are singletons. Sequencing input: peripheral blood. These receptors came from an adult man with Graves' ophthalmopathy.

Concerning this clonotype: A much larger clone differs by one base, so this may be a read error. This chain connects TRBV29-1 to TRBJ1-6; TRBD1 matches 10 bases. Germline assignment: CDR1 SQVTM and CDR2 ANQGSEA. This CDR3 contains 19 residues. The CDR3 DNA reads TGCAGCGTTCCCACGACAGGGGGCCGGGTCCCACCCTCCGATTCACTCCTCCACTTT. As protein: CSVPTTGGRVPPSDSLLHF.

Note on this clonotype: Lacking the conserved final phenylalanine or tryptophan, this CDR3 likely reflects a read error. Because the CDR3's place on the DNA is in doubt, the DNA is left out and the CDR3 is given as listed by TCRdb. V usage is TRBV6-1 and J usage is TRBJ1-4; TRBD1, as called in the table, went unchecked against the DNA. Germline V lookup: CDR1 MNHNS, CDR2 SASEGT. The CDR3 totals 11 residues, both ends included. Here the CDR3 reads CASSDRDRGFR.

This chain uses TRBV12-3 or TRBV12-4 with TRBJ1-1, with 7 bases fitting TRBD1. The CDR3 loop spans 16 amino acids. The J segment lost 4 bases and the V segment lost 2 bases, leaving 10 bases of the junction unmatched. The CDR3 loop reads CASSLQTGNFFTEAFF. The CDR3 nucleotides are TGTGCCAGCAGTTTACAGACAGGGAATTTCTTCACTGAAGCTTTCTTT.

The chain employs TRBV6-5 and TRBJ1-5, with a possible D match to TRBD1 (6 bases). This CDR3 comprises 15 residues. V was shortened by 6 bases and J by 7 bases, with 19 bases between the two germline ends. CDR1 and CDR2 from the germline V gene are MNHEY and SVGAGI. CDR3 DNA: TGTGCCAGCAGACTCACTGGAGGGACAAGACAGCCCCAGCATTTT. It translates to CASRLTGGTRQPQHF.

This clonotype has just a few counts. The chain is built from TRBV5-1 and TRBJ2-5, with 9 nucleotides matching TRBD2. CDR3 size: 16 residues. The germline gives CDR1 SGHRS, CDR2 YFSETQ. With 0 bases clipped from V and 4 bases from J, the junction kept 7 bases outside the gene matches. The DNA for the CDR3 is TGCGCCAGCAGCTTGGCCCTAGCGGGGTCTCGAGAGACCCAGTACTTC. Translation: CASSLALAGSRETQYF.

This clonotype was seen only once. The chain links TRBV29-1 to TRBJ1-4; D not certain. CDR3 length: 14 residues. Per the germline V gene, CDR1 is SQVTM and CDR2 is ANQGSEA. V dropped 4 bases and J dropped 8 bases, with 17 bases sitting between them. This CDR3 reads CSVGRSGIIEKLFF. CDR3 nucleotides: TGCAGCGTTGGGCGGTCAGGAATAATCGAAAAACTGTTTTTT.